This T cell receptor (beta chain) is drawn from a study of T cell responses to AZD1222 COVID-19 vaccine. About the study: Analysis merged second doses at about 4 or about 12 weeks.

Broader study findings: Donor demographics were predominantly white British with a female majority; clonal diversity may be underestimated. Targets within unmutated variant regions were reportedly found for nearly half of spike-specific TCRs. The CD4 TCRs associated with vaccination extended across spike and predominated at 160-218 and 743-854.

A word on this clone: Its specificity is not known.

The CDR3 consists of 19 residues. Unmatched junction bases numbered 12, after V lost 5 bases and J lost 1 base. Germline assignment: CDR1 LGHNA and CDR2 YSLEER. Sequenced by immunoSEQ multiplex PCR; TCRdb stores in-frame clones only, minus some. The sample holds approximately 150,000 clones; about 90% are singletons and the top ten take 2.5% to 3%. J is TRBJ2-2 and V is TRBV4-3; 11 bases align to TRBD2. The TCR was taken from an adult in good health. The specimen was peripheral blood, collected on day 0 of AZD1222 vaccination. The chain's CDR3 is CASSNRPSGLAGNTGELFF. In DNA, the CDR3 is TGCGCCAGCAGCAACAGACCCTCAGGACTAGCGGGGAACACCGGGGAGCTGTTTTTT.